Following are 14 T cell receptor beta chains from one sample sequenced in a study of OX40 agonist ivuxolimab in advanced cancers. The protocol was immunoSEQ multiplex PCR, while the TCRdb copy is restricted to in-frame clones and leaves out a portion. The data contain some 30,000 clones, 74% of them singletons. The sample here was CD4+ or CD8+ T cells sorted from blood, taken in a trial of the OX40 agonist ivuxolimab. These receptors were taken from an adult with an advanced solid tumor such as melanoma, head and neck, liver or kidney cancer.

The V gene is TRBV6-1, the J gene TRBJ1-1; D not resolved. Germline V gives CDR1 MNHNS, CDR2 SASEGT. V dropped 4 bases and J dropped 4 bases, with 22 bases sitting between them. The CDR3 sequence is 17 residues long. This CDR3 reads CASSGAGGFMFGTEAFF. CDR3 nucleotide sequence: TGTGCCAGCAGTGGGGCTGGCGGTTTTATGTTTGGCACTGAAGCTTTCTTT.

The chain couples TRBV6-1 to TRBJ2-1, with TRBD2 identical over 15 bases. The length of the CDR3 is 20 residues. Germline CDR1 is MNHNS and CDR2 is SASEGT. V dropped 4 bases and J dropped 6; count of bases not matched to a gene: 16. CDR3 amino acids: CASSGPGTSGGTRLVNEQFF. The CDR3, as DNA: TGTGCCAGCAGTGGGCCCGGGACTAGCGGGGGGACTCGGTTGGTCAATGAGCAGTTCTTC.

The J gene is TRBJ2-3, the V gene TRBV6-5; 7 bases are a match to TRBD1. The CDR3 has 14 residues. Germline values: CDR1 MNHEY, CDR2 SVGAGI. With V trimmed by 7 bases and J by 2 bases, 6 bases remained unmatched. In nucleotides, the CDR3 is TGTGCCAGCACCAGGACAGGAGACACAGATACGCAGTATTTT. Translating gives CASTRTGDTDTQYF.

The chain links TRBV10-3 to TRBJ2-7, with 11 positions matching TRBD1. The CDR3 length is 14 residues. Germline V gene lookup returns CDR1 ENHRY and CDR2 SYGVKD. Losses at the gene ends were 7 bases for V and 1 base for J; bases not matched to a gene: 3. The CDR3 sequence is CAIKGQGASYEQYF. The CDR3 region has the DNA TGTGCCATCAAAGGACAGGGGGCGTCCTACGAGCAGTACTTC.

The gene calls are TRBV30 and TRBJ1-2; D is unresolved. CDR3 length: 11 amino acids. Per the germline V gene, CDR1 is GTSNPN and CDR2 is SVGIG (reference sequence). The ends were cut back, 3 bases at V and 4 bases at J, with 6 bases in the middle. CDR3 amino acids: CAWRRTYGYTF. CDR3 sequence (DNA): TGTGCCTGGAGACGGACCTATGGCTACACCTTC.

A note on this clone: The identical CDR3 is also encoded by other nucleotide sequences in the sample. The chain carries TRBV4-2 and TRBJ1-1, with TRBD1 as a possible D gene (5 bases). Deletions cut 1 base from V and 1 base from J, with 13 bases between. The CDR3 is made up of 16 amino acids. Germline CDR1 and CDR2: LGHNA and YNFKEQ. The CDR3 loop reads CASSQVQGRGNTEAFF. DNA for the CDR3: TGTGCCAGCAGCCAAGTCCAGGGACGGGGGAACACTGAAGCTTTCTTT.

This clone has only one observation. The chain carries TRBV6-1 and TRBJ1-1; D uncertain. CDR3 length: 13 residues. Germline values: CDR1 MNHNS, CDR2 SASEGT. The germline V and J ends were trimmed by 5 bases and 2 bases, with 9 bases remaining between them. Here the CDR3 DNA reads TGTGCCAGCAGTCGCTCAAGTAACACTGAAGCTTTCTTT. Translated: CASSRSSNTEAFF.

This rearrangement joins TRBV30 to TRBJ1-1, with D possibly being TRBD1 (5 bases). With 1 base removed from V and 11 bases from J, the gap between germline ends came to 23 bases. Per the germline V gene, CDR1 is GTSNPN and CDR2 is SVGIG (reference sequence). The CDR3 has 15 residues. CDR3 nucleotides: TGTGCCTGGAGTGGTTCGGGACGGAGACGGATGGGGGCTTTCTTT. It codes for CAWSGSGRRRMGAFF.

The chain joins TRBV10-1 to TRBJ2-2; TRBD1 matches at 9 bases. CDR3 length: 13 amino acids. From germline, CDR1 is WNHNN and CDR2 SYGVQD (reference sequence). With V trimmed by 8 bases and J by 5 bases, 3 bases remained unmatched. CDR3 region: CASGDRATGELFF. The CDR3 DNA reads as TGCGCCAGCGGGGACAGGGCTACCGGGGAGCTGTTTTTT.

The chain combines TRBV23-1 with TRBJ1-5, with D perhaps matching TRBD1 (6 bases). TRBV23-1 counts as an open reading frame of uncertain function. Trimming left V 11 bases short and J 2 bases short, with 22 bases between. The CDR3 consists of 16 residues. CDR3 region: CAQSLAGAGGNQPQHF. The CDR3 coding sequence is TGCGCCCAGTCCCTGGCAGGGGCGGGAGGCAATCAGCCCCAGCATTTT.

This clone came up many times. The chain couples TRBV6-4 to TRBJ1-1, with 9 bases fitting TRBD1. This CDR3 has 13 residues. In germline, CDR1 is MRHNA, CDR2 SNTAGT. With V trimmed by 6 bases and J by 9 bases, 8 bases remained unmatched. For the CDR3, the DNA is TGTGCCAGCAGAAACAGGACAGGGGAAAAAGCTTTCTTT. It translates to CASRNRTGEKAFF.

This sequence joins TRBV9 and TRBJ2-7; D is possibly TRBD1 (6 bases). Trimming took off 4 bases at V and 2 bases at J, with 13 bases between the two ends. The V gene's germline CDR1 is SGDLS and CDR2 YYNGEE. The CDR3 extends over 14 amino acids. The CDR3 spells CASSPRQGPYEQYF. CDR3 bases: TGTGCCAGCAGCCCCCGTCAGGGGCCCTACGAGCAGTACTTC. The whole variable domain, remainder taken from reference TRBV9 and TRBJ2-7, is DSGVTQTPKHLITATGQRVTLRCSPRSGDLSVYWYQQSLDQGLQFLIQYYNGEERAKGNILERFSAQQFPDLHSELNLSSLELGDSALYFCASSPRQGPYEQYFGPGTRLTVT.

The chain carries TRBV5-1 and TRBJ1-2; 10 bases fit TRBD1. J gave up 3 bases and V 4 bases, and 6 bases lay outside the gene matches. There are 15 residues in the CDR3. Germline CDR1 and CDR2: SGHRS and YFSETQ. CDR3 nucleotides: TGCGCCAGCAGCCGCACCGGGACAGGGGACTATGGCTACACCTTC. This gives the protein CASSRTGTGDYGYTF.

The chain uses TRBV9 and TRBJ2-2; 9 bases map to TRBD1. Germline trimming cut 3 bases from V and 5 bases from J; bases unmatched to any gene: 2. CDR1 SGDLS and CDR2 YYNGEE come from the germline V gene. There are 14 residues in the CDR3. CDR3 coding DNA: TGTGCCAGCAGCGCGACAGGGGGGACCGGGGAGCTGTTTTTT. Protein: CASSATGGTGELFF.